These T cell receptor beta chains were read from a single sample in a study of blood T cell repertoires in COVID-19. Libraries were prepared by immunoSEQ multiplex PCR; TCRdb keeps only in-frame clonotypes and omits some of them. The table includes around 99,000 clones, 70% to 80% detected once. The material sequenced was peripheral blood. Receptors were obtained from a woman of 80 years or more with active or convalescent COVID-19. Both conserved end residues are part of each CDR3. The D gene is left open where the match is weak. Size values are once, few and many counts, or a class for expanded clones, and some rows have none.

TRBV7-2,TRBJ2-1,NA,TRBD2,CASSRTSGRASYNEQFF,TGTGCCAGCAGCAGGACTAGCGGGAGGGCCTCCTACAATGAGCAGTTCTTC
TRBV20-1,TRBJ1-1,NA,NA,CSDGLNTEAFF,TGCAGTGACGGGTTGAACACTGAAGCTTTCTTT
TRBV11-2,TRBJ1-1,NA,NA,CASSLVAGNTEAFF,TGTGCCAGCAGCTTAGTAGCTGGGAACACTGAAGCTTTCTTT
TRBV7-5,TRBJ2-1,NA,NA,CARSLEREGGNEQFF,TGTGCCAGAAGCTTAGAACGGGAGGGAGGGAATGAGCAGTTCTTC
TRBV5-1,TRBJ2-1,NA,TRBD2,CASSLPSGSGNEQFF,TGCGCCAGCAGCCTTCCTAGCGGGAGTGGCAATGAGCAGTTCTTC
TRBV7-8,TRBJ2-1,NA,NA,CASSLVSTTRSYNEQFF,TGTGCCAGCAGCTTAGTTTCCACTACTCGCTCCTACAATGAGCAGTTCTTC
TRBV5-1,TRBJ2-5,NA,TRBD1,CASSFDREETQYF,TGCGCCAGCAGCTTCGACAGGGAAGAGACCCAGTACTTC
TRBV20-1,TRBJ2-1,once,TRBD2,CINRGGDEQFF,TGCATTAATCGGGGAGGGGATGAGCAGTTCTTC
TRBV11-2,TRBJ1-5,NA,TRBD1,CASSLGQGSQPQHF,TGTGCCAGCAGCTTAGGACAGGGGAGTCAGCCCCAGCATTTT
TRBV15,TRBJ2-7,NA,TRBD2,CATSREGGRTYEQYF,TGTGCCACCAGCAGAGAGGGCGGGAGGACCTACGAGCAGTACTTC
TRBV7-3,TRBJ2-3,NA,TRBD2,CASSRAGGPADTQYF,TGTGCCAGCAGCAGAGCGGGAGGGCCGGCAGATACGCAGTATTTT
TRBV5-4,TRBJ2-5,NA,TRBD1,CASSSGGAMKETQYF,TGTGCCAGCAGCTCAGGGGGCGCGATGAAAGAGACCCAGTACTTC
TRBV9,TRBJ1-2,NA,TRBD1,CASSPSTGVYGYTF,TGTGCCAGCAGCCCCTCCACAGGGGTTTATGGCTACACCTTC
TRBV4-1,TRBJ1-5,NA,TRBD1,CASSQVPEGAGNQPQHF,TGCGCCAGCAGCCAAGTTCCAGAGGGGGCGGGCAATCAGCCCCAGCATTTT
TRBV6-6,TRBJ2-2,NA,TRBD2,CASSHTSGELFF,TGTGCCAGCAGCCACACTAGCGGAGAGCTGTTTTTT
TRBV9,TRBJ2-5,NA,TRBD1,CASSVAPTGVETQYF,TGTGCCAGCAGCGTAGCTCCGACAGGGGTGGAGACCCAGTACTTC
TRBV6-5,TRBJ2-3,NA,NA,CASSRQASADTQYF,TGTGCCAGCAGTCGACAGGCCTCCGCAGATACGCAGTATTTT
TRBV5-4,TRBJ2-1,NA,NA,CASRGGARAEQFF,TGTGCCAGCAGAGGAGGGGCGCGGGCCGAGCAGTTCTTC
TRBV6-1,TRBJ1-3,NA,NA,CASSEEQISTIYF,TGTGCCAGCAGTGAGGAGCAGATCTCCACCATATATTTT
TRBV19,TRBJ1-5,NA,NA,CASSIVGGSYSNQPQHF,TGTGCCAGTAGTATAGTTGGAGGATCTTATAGCAATCAGCCCCAGCATTTT
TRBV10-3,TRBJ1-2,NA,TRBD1,CAISAPITGTGAYGYTF,TGTGCCATCAGTGCCCCTATCACCGGGACAGGAGCCTATGGCTACACCTTC
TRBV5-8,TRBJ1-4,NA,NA,CASSFPGINEKLFF,TGTGCCAGCAGCTTTCCAGGGATTAATGAAAAACTGTTTTTT
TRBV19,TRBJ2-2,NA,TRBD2,CASMGLAGTGELFF,TGTGCCAGTATGGGACTAGCGGGGACCGGGGAGCTGTTTTTT
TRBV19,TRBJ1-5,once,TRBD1,CASSTRGTGNQPQHF,TGTGCCAGTAGTACCCGCGGGACAGGGAATCAGCCCCAGCATTTT
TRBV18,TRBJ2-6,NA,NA,CASTRGESGANVLTF,TGTGCCAGCACACGGGGAGAATCTGGGGCCAACGTCCTGACTTTC
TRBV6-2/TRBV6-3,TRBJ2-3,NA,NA,CASSGSGGGADTQYF,TGTGCCAGCAGCGGTAGCGGAGGAGGTGCGGATACGCAGTATTTT
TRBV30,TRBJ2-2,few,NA,CAWSWQGNTGELFF,TGTGCCTGGAGTTGGCAGGGGAACACCGGGGAGCTGTTTTTT
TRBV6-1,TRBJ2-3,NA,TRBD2,CASSEGGGRAGTDTQYF,TGTGCCAGCAGTGAAGGGGGCGGGAGGGCCGGCACAGATACGCAGTATTTT
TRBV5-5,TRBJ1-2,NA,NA,CASLQGWRGGYTF,TGTGCCAGCTTACAGGGCTGGAGAGGGGGCTACACCTTC
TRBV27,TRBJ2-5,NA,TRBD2,CASSSLAGETQYF,TGTGCCAGCAGTTCCCTAGCGGGAGAGACCCAGTACTTC
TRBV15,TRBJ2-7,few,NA,CATSRDLDYSREQYF,TGTGCCACCAGCAGAGATCTGGACTATTCCAGGGAGCAGTACTTC
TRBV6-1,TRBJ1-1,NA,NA,CASSEDVPGHTMNTEAFF,TGTGCCAGCAGTGAAGACGTACCGGGACACACAATGAACACTGAAGCTTTCTTT
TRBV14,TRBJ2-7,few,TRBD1,CASSLGTATYEQYF,TGTGCCAGCAGCCTTGGGACAGCTACCTACGAGCAGTACTTC
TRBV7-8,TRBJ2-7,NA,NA,CASSPSYEQYF,TGTGCCAGCAGCCCGTCGTACGAGCAGTACTTC
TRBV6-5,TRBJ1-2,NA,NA,CASRTPGSYGYTF,TGTGCCAGCAGAACCCCAGGGTCCTATGGCTACACCTTC
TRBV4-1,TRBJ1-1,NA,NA,CASSQDRLLDTEAFF,TGCGCCAGCAGCCAAGATCGACTTTTGGACACTGAAGCTTTCTTT
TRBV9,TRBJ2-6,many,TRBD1,CASSRQGAGANVLTF,TGTGCCAGCAGCCGACAGGGAGCTGGGGCCAACGTCCTGACTTTC
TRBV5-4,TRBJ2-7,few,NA,CAYRLGSGTYEQYF,TGTGCCTACCGCCTAGGGTCCGGGACCTACGAGCAGTACTTC
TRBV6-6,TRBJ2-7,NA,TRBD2,CASSSSGRAYEQYF,TGTGCCAGCAGTTCTAGCGGGAGGGCCTACGAGCAGTACTTC
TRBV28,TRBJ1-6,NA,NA,CASSFFPNRMTYNSPLHF,TGTGCCAGCAGTTTCTTTCCGAACAGGATGACCTATAATTCACCCCTCCACTTT
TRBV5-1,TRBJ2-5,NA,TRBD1,CASSLGGTGEETQYF,TGCGCCAGCAGCTTGGGAGGGACAGGGGAAGAGACCCAGTACTTC
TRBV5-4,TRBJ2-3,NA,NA,CASSLGLGGTDTQYF,TGTGCCAGCAGCTTGGGATTAGGCGGAACAGATACGCAGTATTTT
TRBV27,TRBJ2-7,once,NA,CASRARTDYEQYF,TGTGCCAGCAGAGCGCGGACAGATTACGAGCAGTACTTC
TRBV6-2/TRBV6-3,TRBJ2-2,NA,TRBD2,CASSYRTSSHGELFF,TGTGCCAGCAGTTACCGGACTAGCAGTCACGGGGAGCTGTTTTTT